This TCR beta chain comes out of a study of CD8 T cells in ankylosing spondylitis. Study-level points and caveats: Prior literature has documented some motif variants in synovial fluid and blood from reactive arthritis. Significant enrichment of disease-linked clones was reported in matched ankylosing spondylitis synovial fluid. Among TCR beta sequences, a motif of eight highly homologous variants appeared characteristic of ankylosing spondylitis blood.

This clonotype was seen at least ten times. The antigen is unknown. Trimming cost V 3 bases and J 7 bases, with 3 bases left between them. The CDR3 contains 11 residues. It was by quantitative 5'-RACE with molecular barcodes that TCR beta libraries were made. Each CDR3 protein gets one entry after TCRdb re-called the 5' RACE reads with MiXCR. The sample carries 200,000 to 250,000 distinct CDR3 sequences, approximately 16% recorded once. This clonotype originated in a male donor with ankylosing spondylitis. The chain uses TRBV12-3 or TRBV12-4 and TRBJ1-4; D is undetermined. Sequences were obtained from blood, either unsorted or a sorted T cell fraction (not recorded which). CDR3 sequence (DNA): TGTGCCAGCAGTTTCGGTGAAAAACTGTTTTTT. Translation gives CASSFGEKLFF.